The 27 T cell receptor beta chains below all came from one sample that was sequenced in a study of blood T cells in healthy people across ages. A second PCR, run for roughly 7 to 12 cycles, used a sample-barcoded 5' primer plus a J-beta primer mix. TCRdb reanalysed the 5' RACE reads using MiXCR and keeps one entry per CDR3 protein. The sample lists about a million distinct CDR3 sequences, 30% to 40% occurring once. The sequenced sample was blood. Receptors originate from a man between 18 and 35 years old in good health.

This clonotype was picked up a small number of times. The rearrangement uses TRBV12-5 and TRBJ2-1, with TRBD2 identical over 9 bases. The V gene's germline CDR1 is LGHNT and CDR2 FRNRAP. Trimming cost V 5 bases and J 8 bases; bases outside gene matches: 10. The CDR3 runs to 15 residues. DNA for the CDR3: TGTGCTAGTGGTCCGGGGGGACTAGCTACCGATGAGCAGTTCTTC. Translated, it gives CASGPGGLATDEQFF.

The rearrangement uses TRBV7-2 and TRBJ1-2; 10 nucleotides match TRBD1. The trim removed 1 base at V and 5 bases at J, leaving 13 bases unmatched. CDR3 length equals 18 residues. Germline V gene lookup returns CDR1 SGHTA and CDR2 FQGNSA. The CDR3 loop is CASSLDSDRGRVGYGYTF. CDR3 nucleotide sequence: TGTGCCAGCAGCTTAGATAGTGACAGGGGGCGAGTTGGGTATGGCTACACCTTC.

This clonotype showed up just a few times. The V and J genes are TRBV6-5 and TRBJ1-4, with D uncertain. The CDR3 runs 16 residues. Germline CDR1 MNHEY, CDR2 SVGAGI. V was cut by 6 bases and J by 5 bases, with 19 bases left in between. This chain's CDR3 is CASSPRGRLINEKLFF. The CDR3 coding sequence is TGTGCCAGCAGCCCCCGTGGCAGGCTAATCAATGAAAAACTGTTTTTT.

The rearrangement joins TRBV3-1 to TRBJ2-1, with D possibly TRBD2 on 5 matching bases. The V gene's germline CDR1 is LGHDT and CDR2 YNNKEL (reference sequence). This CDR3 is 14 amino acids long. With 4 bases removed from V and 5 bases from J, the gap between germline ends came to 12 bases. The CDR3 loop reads CASSRLYQNNEQFF. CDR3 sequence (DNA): TGTGCCAGCAGCCGACTATACCAGAACAATGAGCAGTTCTTC.

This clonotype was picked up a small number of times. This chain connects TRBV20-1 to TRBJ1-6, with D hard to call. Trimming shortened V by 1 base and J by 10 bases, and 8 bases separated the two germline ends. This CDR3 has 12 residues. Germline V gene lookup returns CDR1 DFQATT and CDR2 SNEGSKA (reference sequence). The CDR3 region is CSARGGGSPLHF. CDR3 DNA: TGCAGTGCTAGAGGAGGAGGATCACCCCTCCACTTT.

The CDR3 DNA reads as TGTGCCAGTTCCTGGGAGGATGGCTACACCTTC. Translation: CASSWEDGYTF. This rearrangement joins TRBV6-6 to TRBJ1-2; D is uncertain. The germline V gene encodes CDR1 MNHNY and CDR2 SVGAGI (reference sequence). This CDR3 is 11 amino acids long. The ends were cut back, 9 bases at V and 6 bases at J, with 11 bases in the middle.

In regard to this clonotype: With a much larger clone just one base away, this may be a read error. The CDR3 sequence: CASSVGYQETQYF. In nucleotides, the CDR3 is TGTGCCAGCAGTGTGGGGTACCAAGAGACCCAGTACTTC. The chain couples TRBV2 to TRBJ2-5; unclear D gene. Germline assignment: CDR1 SNHLY and CDR2 FYNNEI. The germline V and J ends were trimmed by 4 bases and 0 bases, with 6 bases remaining between them. This CDR3 is 13 amino acids long.

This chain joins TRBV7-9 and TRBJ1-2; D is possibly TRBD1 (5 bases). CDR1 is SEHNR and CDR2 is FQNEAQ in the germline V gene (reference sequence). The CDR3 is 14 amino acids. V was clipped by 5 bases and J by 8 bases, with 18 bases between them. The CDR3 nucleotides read TGTGCCAGCAGCCCCATCGGGACCTCAATCGGCTACACCTTC. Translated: CASSPIGTSIGYTF.

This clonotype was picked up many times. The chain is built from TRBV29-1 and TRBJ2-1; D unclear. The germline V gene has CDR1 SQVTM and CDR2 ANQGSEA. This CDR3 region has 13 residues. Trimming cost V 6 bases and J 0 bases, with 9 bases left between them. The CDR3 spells CSVRATSYNEQFF. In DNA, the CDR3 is TGCAGCGTACGGGCCACCTCCTACAATGAGCAGTTCTTC.

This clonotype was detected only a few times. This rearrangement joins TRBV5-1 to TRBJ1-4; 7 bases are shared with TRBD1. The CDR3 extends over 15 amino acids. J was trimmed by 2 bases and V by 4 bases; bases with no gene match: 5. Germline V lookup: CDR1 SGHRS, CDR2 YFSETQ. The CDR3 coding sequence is TGCGCCAGCAGCGGGGGACAGTCTACTAATGAAAAACTGTTTTTT. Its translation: CASSGGQSTNEKLFF.

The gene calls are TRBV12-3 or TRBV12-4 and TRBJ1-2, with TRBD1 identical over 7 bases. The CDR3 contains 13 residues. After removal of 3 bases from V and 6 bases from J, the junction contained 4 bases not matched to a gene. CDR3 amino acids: CASSFTGAHGYTF. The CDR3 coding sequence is TGTGCCAGCAGTTTTACAGGGGCTCATGGCTACACCTTC.

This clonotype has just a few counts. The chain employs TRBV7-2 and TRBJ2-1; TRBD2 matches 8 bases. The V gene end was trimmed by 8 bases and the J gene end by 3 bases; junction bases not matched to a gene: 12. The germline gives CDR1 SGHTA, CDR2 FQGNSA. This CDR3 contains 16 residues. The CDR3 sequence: CASSLWRGANYNEQFF. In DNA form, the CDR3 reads TGTGCCAGCTCCCTATGGCGGGGGGCGAACTACAATGAGCAGTTCTTC.

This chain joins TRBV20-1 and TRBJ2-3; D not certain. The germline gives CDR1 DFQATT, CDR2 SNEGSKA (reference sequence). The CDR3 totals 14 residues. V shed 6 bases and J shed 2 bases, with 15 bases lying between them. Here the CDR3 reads CSADTDTATDTQYF. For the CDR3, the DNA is TGCAGTGCCGACACGGATACAGCCACAGATACGCAGTATTTT.

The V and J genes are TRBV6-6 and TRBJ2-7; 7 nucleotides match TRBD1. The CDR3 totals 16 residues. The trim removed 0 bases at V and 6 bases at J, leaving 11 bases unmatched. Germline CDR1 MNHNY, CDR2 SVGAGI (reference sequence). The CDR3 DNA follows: TGTGCCAGCAGTTACTCGGAGGACAGGTCGTTGGCCGAGCAGTACTTC. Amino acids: CASSYSEDRSLAEQYF.

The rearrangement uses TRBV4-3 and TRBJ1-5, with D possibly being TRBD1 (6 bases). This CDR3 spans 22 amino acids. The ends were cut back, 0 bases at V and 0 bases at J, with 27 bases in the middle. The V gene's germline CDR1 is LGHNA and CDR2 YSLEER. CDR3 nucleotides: TGCGCCAGCAGCCAAGAGGGGTGGGTTGAAGGGGGTGGATATTATAGCAATCAGCCCCAGCATTTT. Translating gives CASSQEGWVEGGGYYSNQPQHF.

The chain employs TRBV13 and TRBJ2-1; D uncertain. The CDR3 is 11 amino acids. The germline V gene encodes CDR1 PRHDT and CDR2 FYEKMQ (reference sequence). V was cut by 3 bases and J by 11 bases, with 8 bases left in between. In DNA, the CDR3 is TGTGCCAGCAGCTTGAGTGACAAGCAGTTCTTC. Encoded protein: CASSLSDKQFF.

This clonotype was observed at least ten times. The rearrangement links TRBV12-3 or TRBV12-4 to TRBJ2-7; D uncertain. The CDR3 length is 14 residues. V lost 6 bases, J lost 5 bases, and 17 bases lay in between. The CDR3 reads CASSLAEGSHEQYF. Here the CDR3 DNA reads TGTGCCAGCAGCCTTGCCGAAGGTTCCCACGAGCAGTACTTC.

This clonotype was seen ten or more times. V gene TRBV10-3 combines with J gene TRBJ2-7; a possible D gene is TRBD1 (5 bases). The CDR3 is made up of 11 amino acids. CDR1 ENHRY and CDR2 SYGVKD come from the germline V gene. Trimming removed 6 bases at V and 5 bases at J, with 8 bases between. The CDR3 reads CAISPGNEQYF. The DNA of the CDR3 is TGTGCCATCAGCCCAGGGAACGAGCAGTACTTC.

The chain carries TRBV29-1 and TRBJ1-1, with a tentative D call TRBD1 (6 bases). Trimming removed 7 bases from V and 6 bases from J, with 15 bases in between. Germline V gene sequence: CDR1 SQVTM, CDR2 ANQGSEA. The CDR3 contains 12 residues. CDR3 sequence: CSAKTGYPEAFF. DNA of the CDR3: TGCAGCGCCAAGACAGGTTACCCTGAAGCTTTCTTT.

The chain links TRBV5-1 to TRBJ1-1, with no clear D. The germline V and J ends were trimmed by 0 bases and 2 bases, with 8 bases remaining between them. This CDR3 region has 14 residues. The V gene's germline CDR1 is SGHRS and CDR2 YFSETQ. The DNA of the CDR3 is TGCGCCAGCAGCTTGGAGCGGGAAAACACTGAAGCTTTCTTT. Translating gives CASSLERENTEAFF.

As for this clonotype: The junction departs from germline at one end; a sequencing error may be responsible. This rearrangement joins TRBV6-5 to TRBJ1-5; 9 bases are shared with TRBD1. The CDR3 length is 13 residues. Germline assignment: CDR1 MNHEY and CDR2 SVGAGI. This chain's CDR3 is CAGSDRGNQPQHF. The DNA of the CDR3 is TGTGCCGGCAGTGACAGGGGGAATCAGCCCCAGCATTTT.

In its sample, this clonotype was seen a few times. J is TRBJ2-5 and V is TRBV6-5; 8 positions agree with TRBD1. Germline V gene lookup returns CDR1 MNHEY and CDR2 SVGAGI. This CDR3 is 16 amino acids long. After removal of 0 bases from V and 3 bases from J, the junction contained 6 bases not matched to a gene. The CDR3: CASSYSGTGVKETQYF. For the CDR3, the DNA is TGTGCCAGCAGTTACTCGGGGACAGGCGTTAAAGAGACCCAGTACTTC.

The CDR3 coding sequence is TGTGCCAGCATCCCCGGACAGAGTGGGAATTATGGCTACACCTTC. It codes for CASIPGQSGNYGYTF. This chain uses TRBV7-8 with TRBJ1-2; TRBD1 might be the D (6 bases). The CDR3 sequence is 15 residues long. CDR1 is SGHVS, CDR2 FQNEAQ, per germline. V lost 7 bases, J lost 5 bases, and 20 bases lay in between.

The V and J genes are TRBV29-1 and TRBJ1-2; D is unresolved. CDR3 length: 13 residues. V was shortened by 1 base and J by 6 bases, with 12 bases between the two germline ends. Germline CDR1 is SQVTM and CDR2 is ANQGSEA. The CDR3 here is CSVEGRGWDGYTF. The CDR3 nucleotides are TGCAGCGTTGAAGGTCGGGGATGGGATGGCTACACCTTC.

The CDR3 bases are TGCAGTGCTAGAGATCTTAACAGGGGCTCCTACGAGCAGTACTTC. Encoded protein: CSARDLNRGSYEQYF. The genes are TRBV20-1 and TRBJ2-7, with 7 bases lining up with TRBD1. CDR1 and CDR2 (germline): DFQATT, SNEGSKA (reference sequence). The J segment lost 0 bases and the V segment lost 0 bases, leaving 5 bases of the junction unmatched. CDR3 length: 15 amino acids.

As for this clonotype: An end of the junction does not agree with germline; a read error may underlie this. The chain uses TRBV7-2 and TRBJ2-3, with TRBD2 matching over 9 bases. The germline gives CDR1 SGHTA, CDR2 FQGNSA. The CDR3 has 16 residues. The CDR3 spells CANSPGSSGVTDTQYF. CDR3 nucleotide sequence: TGTGCCAACAGCCCTGGTTCTAGCGGGGTCACAGATACGCAGTATTTT.

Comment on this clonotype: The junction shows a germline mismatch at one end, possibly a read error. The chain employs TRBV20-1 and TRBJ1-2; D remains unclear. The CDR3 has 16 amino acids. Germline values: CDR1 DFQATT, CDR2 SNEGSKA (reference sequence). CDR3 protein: CSAREIELGINCGYTF. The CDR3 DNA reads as TGCAGTGCTAGAGAAATCGAACTCGGGATCAACTGTGGCTACACCTTC.